This T cell receptor (beta chain) was recovered during a study of cytomegalovirus exposure and HLA in healthy donors. The germline V gene has CDR1 SGHRS and CDR2 YFSETQ. The CDR3 contains 14 residues. Trimming pared 4 bases from V and 5 bases from J, leaving 15 bases between. Samples came from healthy bone marrow donors. This clone turned up a few times. The antigen remains undetermined. Study results and caveats: What a later analysis reportedly showed was that an Asian-associated ancestry cluster had fewer N-insertions than the roughly 700-donor mean. It was 164 TCR beta chains that were listed as cytomegalovirus-associated.

The PCR employed 60 Vbeta primers together with 13 Jbeta primers. Assay used: immunoSEQ multiplex PCR; TCRdb lists only in-frame clones, some missing. The table lists roughly 80,000 clones, around 67% of them singletons, with approximately 7% in the top ten. Input material: PBMCs. V and J are TRBV5-1 and TRBJ1-1, with D perhaps matching TRBD1 (5 bases). This clonotype was sampled from a woman in her 50s in good health and CMV-seropositive. The CDR3 nucleotides are TGCGCCAGCAGCACCCACCCGGAGGGGACTGAAGCTTTCTTT. Amino acid sequence: CASSTHPEGTEAFF.